Below are 20 T cell receptor beta chains sequenced from a single sample in a study of a mutant IDH1 vaccine in newly diagnosed glioma. Time point given: week 47, end of study. All doses held 300 ug of mutant IDH1 20-mer peptide, with topical imiquimod. The antigens for these receptors are not known. The assay was immunoSEQ multiplex PCR, and TCRdb's table has in-frame clones only and misses some. The data show 30,000 or so clones, about 80% seen once. Material: PBMCs, obtained from a glioma patient whose treatment included an IDH1 peptide vaccine. The receptors were gathered from a young man with glioma.

The genes are TRBV6-1 and TRBJ2-1; no firm D call. V was shortened by 5 bases and J by 0 bases, with 11 bases between the two germline ends. Per the germline V gene, CDR1 is MNHNS and CDR2 is SASEGT. This CDR3 has 15 amino acids. The chain's CDR3 is CASSLQAGSYNEQFF. CDR3 nucleotide sequence: TGTGCCAGCAGTCTTCAGGCTGGCTCCTACAATGAGCAGTTCTTC.

The J gene is TRBJ2-3, the V gene TRBV5-6; no reliable D call. CDR1 is SGHDT, CDR2 YYEEEE, per germline. The CDR3 totals 12 residues. Deletions cut 2 bases from V and 2 bases from J, with 3 bases between. The DNA of the CDR3 is TGTGCCAGCAGCTTTATCACAGATACGCAGTATTTT. This encodes CASSFITDTQYF.

This chain joins TRBV6-5 and TRBJ2-3, with D perhaps given as TRBD1 or TRBD2 (5 bases each). CDR1 and CDR2 from the germline V gene are MNHEY and SVGAGI. V dropped 5 bases and J dropped 0 bases, with 6 bases sitting between them. CDR3 length equals 13 residues. In nucleotides, the CDR3 is TGTGCCAGCAGTGAGGGGAGCACAGATACGCAGTATTTT. Its protein is CASSEGSTDTQYF.

J is TRBJ2-2 and V is TRBV5-1; possibly TRBD1 for D (6 bases). Trimming removed 4 bases from V and 1 base from J, with 11 bases in between. Germline loops: CDR1 SGHRS, CDR2 YFSETQ. The CDR3 runs to 15 residues. The CDR3 loop is CASSQGTLNTGELFF. The CDR3 DNA follows: TGCGCCAGCAGCCAGGGGACCCTGAACACCGGGGAGCTGTTTTTT. Using reference TRBV5-1 and TRBJ2-2 for the parts outside the CDR3, the full variable domain is KAGVTQTPRYLIKTRGQQVTLSCSPISGHRSVSWYQQTPGQGLQFLFEYFSETQRNKGNFPGRFSGRQFSNSRSEMNVSTLELGDSALYLCASSQGTLNTGELFFGEGSRLTVL.

The V gene is TRBV5-1, the J gene TRBJ2-7; 9 bases line up with TRBD1. V lost 1 base to trimming and J lost 2 bases; unmatched junction nucleotides: 4. Germline V gene data show CDR1 as SGHRS and CDR2 as YFSETQ. This CDR3 comprises 15 residues. CDR3 nucleotides: TGCGCCAGCAGCTTGTTCGGGACAGGGACCTACGAGCAGTACTTC. Amino acids: CASSLFGTGTYEQYF.

The V call is TRBV30, the J call TRBJ1-2; D not certain. Germline loops: CDR1 GTSNPN, CDR2 SVGIG (reference sequence). Trimming took 3 bases from V and 7 from J, leaving 18 bases between them. The CDR3 is made up of 14 amino acids. This CDR3 reads CAWRHHAEVSGYTF. Written as DNA, the CDR3 is TGTGCCTGGAGACACCATGCGGAGGTCTCTGGCTACACCTTC.

This clone was seen a handful of times. The genes are TRBV19 and TRBJ1-1; 7 bases are a match to TRBD1. CDR1 is LNHDA and CDR2 is SQIVND in the germline V gene (reference sequence). The CDR3 runs to 14 residues. Germline trimming cut 6 bases from V and 4 bases from J; bases unmatched to any gene: 8. CDR3 loop: CASRPNRGGTEAFF. The CDR3 DNA sequence: TGTGCCAGTAGACCTAACAGGGGAGGCACTGAAGCTTTCTTT.

This clone was counted a single time. V is TRBV6-5 and J is TRBJ1-3; D ambiguous. Looked up from germline, CDR1 is MNHEY and CDR2 is SVGAGI. Trimming took 6 bases from V and 4 from J, leaving 10 bases between them. This CDR3 comprises 13 residues. The DNA for the CDR3 is TGTGCCAGCAGCCAACAGCTAGGAAACACCATATATTTT. It specifies CASSQQLGNTIYF.

V is TRBV20-1 and J is TRBJ1-1; 8 nucleotides match TRBD1. The CDR3 sequence is 11 residues long. The germline CDR1 and CDR2 sequences are DFQATT and SNEGSKA (reference sequence). Germline trimming cut 4 bases from V and 6 bases from J; bases unmatched to any gene: 1. This CDR3 reads CSAKQGAEAFF. The CDR3 region has the DNA TGCAGTGCTAAACAGGGGGCTGAAGCTTTCTTT.

The CDR3 DNA follows: TGTGCCAGCAGTTCTGGACTAGCGGGAGGTTTTGAGACCCAGTACTTC. Protein sequence: CASSSGLAGGFETQYF. This chain connects TRBV27 to TRBJ2-5, with TRBD2 matching 14 bases. Germline loops: CDR1 MNHEY, CDR2 SMNVEV (reference sequence). After removal of 4 bases from V and 5 bases from J, the junction contained 6 bases not matched to a gene. The CDR3 runs 16 residues.

This clone was recorded a few times. The V call is TRBV14, the J call TRBJ2-6; D is undetermined. The germline CDR1 and CDR2 sequences are SGHDN and FVKESK. Deletions cut 4 bases from V and 0 bases from J, with 4 bases between. The CDR3 spans 14 residues. CDR3 in amino acids: CASSLSSGANVLTF. The CDR3 DNA is TGTGCCAGCAGCCTTAGCTCTGGGGCCAACGTCCTGACTTTC.

This clone was recorded only once. The chain is built from TRBV13 and TRBJ1-2; 8 nucleotides line up with TRBD1. This CDR3 has 17 amino acids. The trim removed 2 bases at V and 4 bases at J, leaving 12 bases unmatched. Germline V CDR1 and CDR2: PRHDT, FYEKMQ (reference sequence). CDR3 loop: CASSLRQRGQGGYGYTF. The DNA for the CDR3 is TGTGCCAGCAGCTTAAGGCAGCGCGGACAGGGCGGCTATGGCTACACCTTC.

This chain links TRBV9 with TRBJ2-2; D not certain. Between the trimmed V and J ends, which lost 0 bases and 1 base, there was a span of 16 bases. There are 18 residues in the CDR3. Germline V CDR1 and CDR2: SGDLS, YYNGEE. The chain's CDR3 is CASSVDPDRPMNTGELFF. The CDR3, as DNA: TGTGCCAGCAGCGTAGATCCAGACCGACCCATGAACACCGGGGAGCTGTTTTTT.

The J gene is TRBJ2-1, the V gene TRBV9, with D perhaps TRBD1 or TRBD2 (7 bases each). CDR1 is SGDLS and CDR2 is YYNGEE in the germline V gene. Trimming took off 0 bases at V and 9 bases at J, with 16 bases between the two ends. The CDR3 length is 15 residues. CDR3 DNA: TGTGCCAGCAGCGTAGATACAGGGAGGGGGCGTGAGCAGTTCTTC. Protein sequence: CASSVDTGRGREQFF.

CDR3 in amino acids: CASSLVQGANVLTF. DNA for the CDR3: TGTGCCAGCAGCTTAGTGCAGGGGGCCAACGTCCTGACTTTC. The chain employs TRBV7-8 and TRBJ2-6; no firm D call. The CDR3 is made up of 14 amino acids. Trimming left V 1 base short and J 4 bases short, with 5 bases between. The germline CDR1 and CDR2 sequences are SGHVS and FQNEAQ.

This chain connects TRBV7-6 to TRBJ2-7; TRBD1 matches 10 bases. J gave up 2 bases and V 4 bases, and 2 bases lay outside the gene matches. CDR3 size: 14 residues. CDR1 SGHVS and CDR2 FNYEAQ come from the germline V gene. The CDR3 coding sequence is TGTGCCAGCAGCTACGACAGGGGGCCCTACGAGCAGTACTTC. As protein: CASSYDRGPYEQYF.

This clone was observed a handful of times. The chain joins TRBV7-9 to TRBJ1-1; TRBD1 might be the D (6 bases). This CDR3 contains 14 residues. Germline V gene data show CDR1 as SEHNR and CDR2 as FQNEAQ (reference sequence). Trimming removed 2 bases from V and 6 bases from J, with 13 bases in between. CDR3 in amino acids: CASSLRTGRPEAFF. CDR3 nucleotide sequence: TGTGCCAGCAGCTTAAGAACAGGGAGGCCTGAAGCTTTCTTT.

The rearrangement links TRBV19 to TRBJ1-5; 8 nucleotides align to TRBD1. Germline trimming cut 5 bases from V and 1 base from J; bases unmatched to any gene: 7. The CDR3 is 16 residues long. CDR1 is LNHDA, CDR2 SQIVND, per germline (reference sequence). The CDR3, as DNA: TGTGCCAGTAGTCCCCGGACAGGGAGCAGCAATCAGCCCCAGCATTTT. Residues: CASSPRTGSSNQPQHF.

This CDR3 reads CASSYYGYTF. CDR3 DNA sequence: TGTGCCAGCAGCTACTATGGCTACACCTTC. The chain recombines TRBV5-4 with TRBJ1-2; no definite D call. Germline CDR1 reads SGHNT; CDR2 reads YYREEE (reference sequence). Between the trimmed V and J ends, which lost 3 bases and 3 bases, there was a span of 0 bases. This CDR3 spans 10 amino acids.

The chain links TRBV2 to TRBJ1-5; a weak D match, TRBD1 (5 bases). Germline loops: CDR1 SNHLY, CDR2 FYNNEI. The CDR3 totals 13 residues. The V end lost 5 bases, the J end lost 7 bases, and 12 bases lay between the germline ends. As DNA, the CDR3 is TGTGCCAGCAGTCAGGAGGGGACCCAGCCCCAGCATTTT. It specifies CASSQEGTQPQHF.